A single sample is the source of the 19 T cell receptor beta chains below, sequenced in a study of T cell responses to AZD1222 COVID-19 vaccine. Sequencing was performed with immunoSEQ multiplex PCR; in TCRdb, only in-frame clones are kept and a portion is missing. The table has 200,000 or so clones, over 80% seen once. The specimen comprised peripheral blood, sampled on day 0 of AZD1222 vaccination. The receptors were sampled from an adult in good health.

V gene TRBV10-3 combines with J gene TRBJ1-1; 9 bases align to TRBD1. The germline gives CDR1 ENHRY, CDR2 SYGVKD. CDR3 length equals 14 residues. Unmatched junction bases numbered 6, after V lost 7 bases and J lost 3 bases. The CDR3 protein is CAITPGQGDTEAFF. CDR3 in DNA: TGTGCCATCACTCCGGGACAGGGAGACACTGAAGCTTTCTTT.

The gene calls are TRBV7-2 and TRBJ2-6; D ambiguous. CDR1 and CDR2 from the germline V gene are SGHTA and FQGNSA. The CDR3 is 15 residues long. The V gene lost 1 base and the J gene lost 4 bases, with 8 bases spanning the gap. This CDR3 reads CASSLGSAGANVLTF. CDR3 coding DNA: TGTGCCAGCAGCTTAGGCAGTGCGGGGGCCAACGTCCTGACTTTC.

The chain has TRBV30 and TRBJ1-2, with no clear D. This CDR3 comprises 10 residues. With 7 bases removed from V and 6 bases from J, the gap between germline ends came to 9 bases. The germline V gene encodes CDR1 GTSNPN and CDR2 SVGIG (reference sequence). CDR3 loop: CAYYYDGYTF. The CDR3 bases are TGTGCCTATTACTACGATGGCTACACCTTC.

As DNA, the CDR3 is TGTGCCAGCAGCTTAGACGGGGTAGATACGCAGTATTTT. It specifies CASSLDGVDTQYF. V gene TRBV7-9 combines with J gene TRBJ2-3, with a weak D call TRBD2 (5 bases). The germline V gene encodes CDR1 SEHNR and CDR2 FQNEAQ (reference sequence). The CDR3 extends over 13 amino acids. V gave up 1 base and J gave up 5 bases, with 7 bases separating them.

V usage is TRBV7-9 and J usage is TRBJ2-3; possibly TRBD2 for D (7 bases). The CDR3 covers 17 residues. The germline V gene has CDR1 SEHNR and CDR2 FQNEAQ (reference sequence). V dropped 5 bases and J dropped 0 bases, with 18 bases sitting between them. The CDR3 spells CASSHYGGGASTDTQYF. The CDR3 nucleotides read TGTGCCAGCAGCCACTACGGAGGGGGGGCTAGCACAGATACGCAGTATTTT.

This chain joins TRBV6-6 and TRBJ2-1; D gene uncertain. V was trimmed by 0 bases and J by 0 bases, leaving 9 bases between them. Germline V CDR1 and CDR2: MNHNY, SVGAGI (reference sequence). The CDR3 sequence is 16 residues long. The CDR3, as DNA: TGTGCCAGCAGTTACTCGAGCCTATTCTCCTACAATGAGCAGTTCTTC. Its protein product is CASSYSSLFSYNEQFF.

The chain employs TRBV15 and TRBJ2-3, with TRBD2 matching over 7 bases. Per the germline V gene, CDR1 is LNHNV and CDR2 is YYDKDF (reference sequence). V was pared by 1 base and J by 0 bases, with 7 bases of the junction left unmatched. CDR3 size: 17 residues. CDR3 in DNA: TGTGCCACCAGCAGAGCTAAGAAGCGGGATAGCACAGATACGCAGTATTTT. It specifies CATSRAKKRDSTDTQYF. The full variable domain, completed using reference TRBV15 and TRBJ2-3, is DAMVIQNPRYQVTQFGKPVTLSCSQTLNHNVMYWYQQKSSQAPKLLFHYYDKDFNNEADTPDNFQSRRPNTSFCFLDIRSPGLGDTAMYLCATSRAKKRDSTDTQYFGPGTRLTVL.

Here the CDR3 reads CASTLSGGHGGYTF. The DNA for the CDR3 is TGTGCCAGCACGCTGTCAGGGGGCCATGGTGGCTACACCTTC. This rearrangement joins TRBV28 to TRBJ1-2; TRBD1 matches 8 bases. Germline values: CDR1 MDHEN, CDR2 SYDVKM. The CDR3 is 14 residues long. Trimming removed 7 bases from V and 7 bases from J; junction bases left unmatched: 11.

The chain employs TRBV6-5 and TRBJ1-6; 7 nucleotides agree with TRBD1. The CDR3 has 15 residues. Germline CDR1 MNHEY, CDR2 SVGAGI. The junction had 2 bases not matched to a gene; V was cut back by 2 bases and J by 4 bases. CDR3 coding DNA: TGTGCCAGCAGTTACCAGGGACAGTATAATTCACCCCTCCACTTT. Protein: CASSYQGQYNSPLHF.

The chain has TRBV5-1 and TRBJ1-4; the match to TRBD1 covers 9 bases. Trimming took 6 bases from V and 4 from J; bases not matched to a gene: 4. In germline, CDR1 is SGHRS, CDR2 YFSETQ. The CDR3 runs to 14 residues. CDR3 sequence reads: CASTQDRGNEKLFF. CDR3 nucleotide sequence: TGCGCCAGCACACAGGACAGGGGTAATGAAAAACTGTTTTTT.

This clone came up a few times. CDR3 region: CASSLSPGETEAFF. The CDR3 bases are TGTGCCAGCAGCTTAAGTCCTGGGGAGACTGAAGCTTTCTTT. V and J are TRBV5-5 and TRBJ1-1; D uncertain. CDR3 size: 14 residues. The V gene's germline CDR1 is SGHKS and CDR2 YYEKEE (reference sequence). Trimming took 2 bases from V and 5 from J, leaving 13 bases between them.

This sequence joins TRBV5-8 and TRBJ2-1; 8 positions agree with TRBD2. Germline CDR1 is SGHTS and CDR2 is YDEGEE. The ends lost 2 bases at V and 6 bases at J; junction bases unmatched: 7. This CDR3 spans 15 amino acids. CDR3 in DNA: TGTGCCAGCAGCTTTCAAGGACTAGCACTCAATGAGCAGTTCTTC. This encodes CASSFQGLALNEQFF. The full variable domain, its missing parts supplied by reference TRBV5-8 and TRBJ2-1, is EAGVTQSPTHLIKTRGQQATLRCSPISGHTSVYWYQQALGLGLQFLLWYDEGEERNRGNFPPRFSGRQFPNYSSELNVNALELEDSALYLCASSFQGLALNEQFFGPGTRLTVL.

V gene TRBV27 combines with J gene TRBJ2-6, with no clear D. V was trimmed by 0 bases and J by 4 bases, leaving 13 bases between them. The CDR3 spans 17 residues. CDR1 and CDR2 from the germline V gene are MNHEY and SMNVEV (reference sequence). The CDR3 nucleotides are TGTGCCAGCAGTTTATCTCGGCGGCCTGGGGGGGCCAACGTCCTGACTTTC. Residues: CASSLSRRPGGANVLTF. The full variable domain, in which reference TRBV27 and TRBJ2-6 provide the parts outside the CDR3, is EAQVTQNPRYLITVTGKKLTVTCSQNMNHEYMSWYRQDPGLGLRQIYYSMNVEVTDKGDVPEGYKVSRKEKRNFPLILESPSPNQTSLYFCASSLSRRPGGANVLTFGAGSRLTVL.

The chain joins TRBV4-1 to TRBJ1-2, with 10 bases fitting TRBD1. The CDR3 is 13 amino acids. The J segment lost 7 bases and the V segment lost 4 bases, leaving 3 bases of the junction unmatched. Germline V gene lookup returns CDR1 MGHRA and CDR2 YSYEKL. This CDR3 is CASSPTGGPGYTF. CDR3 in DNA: TGCGCCAGCAGCCCGACAGGGGGCCCTGGCTACACCTTC.

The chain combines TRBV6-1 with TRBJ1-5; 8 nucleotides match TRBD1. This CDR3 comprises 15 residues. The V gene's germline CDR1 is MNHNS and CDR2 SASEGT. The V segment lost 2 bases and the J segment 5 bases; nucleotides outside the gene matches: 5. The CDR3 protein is CASSERGQGHQPQHF. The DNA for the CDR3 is TGTGCCAGCAGTGAACGAGGACAGGGCCATCAGCCCCAGCATTTT.

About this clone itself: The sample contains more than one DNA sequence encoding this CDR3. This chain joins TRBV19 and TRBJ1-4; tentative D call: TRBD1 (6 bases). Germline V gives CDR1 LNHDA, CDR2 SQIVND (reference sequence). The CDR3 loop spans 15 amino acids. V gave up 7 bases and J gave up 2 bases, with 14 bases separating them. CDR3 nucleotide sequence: TGTGCCAGTACCCACCCAGGGGCGACTAATGAAAAACTGTTTTTT. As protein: CASTHPGATNEKLFF.

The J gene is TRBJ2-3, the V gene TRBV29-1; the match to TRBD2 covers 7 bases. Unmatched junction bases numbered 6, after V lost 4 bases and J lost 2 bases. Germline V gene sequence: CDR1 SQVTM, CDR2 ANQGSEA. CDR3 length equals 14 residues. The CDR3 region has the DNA TGCAGCGTTGCCCCTAGCGGAAACACAGATACGCAGTATTTT. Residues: CSVAPSGNTDTQYF.

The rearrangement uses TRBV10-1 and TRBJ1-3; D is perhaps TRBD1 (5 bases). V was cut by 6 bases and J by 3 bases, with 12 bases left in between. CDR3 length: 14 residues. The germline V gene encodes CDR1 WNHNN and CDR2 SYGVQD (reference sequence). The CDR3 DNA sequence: TGCGCCAGCAGGGGCAGGGTCTTTGGAAACACCATATATTTT. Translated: CASRGRVFGNTIYF.

CDR3: CASSLGAGTGEQPQHF. The CDR3 region has the DNA TGCGCCAGCAGCTTGGGGGCCGGGACAGGGGAGCAGCCCCAGCATTTT. V gene TRBV5-1 combines with J gene TRBJ1-5; TRBD1 aligns across 10 bases. The ends lost 0 bases at V and 7 bases at J; junction bases unmatched: 7. The CDR3 runs to 16 residues. Germline loops: CDR1 SGHRS, CDR2 YFSETQ.